These 16 T cell receptor beta chains share one sample of origin, sequenced in a study of shared clonotypes between healthy human individuals. Measured with immunoSEQ multiplex PCR; TCRdb has only the in-frame clones, and not every one. The top ten hold about 0.89% of the sample, which has over 950,000 clones, roughly 80% seen once. Material for sequencing was memory CD4+ T cells from PBMCs. Subset of the sample: CD45RA-negative fraction. These receptors all come from a man aged 18 to 30 in good health. Some clones in this sample may be carry-over from other donors' samples.

This clone has more than one count but fewer than ten. The V call is TRBV5-6, the J call TRBJ2-2, with D unresolved. The CDR3 contains 13 residues. Germline V gene lookup returns CDR1 SGHDT and CDR2 YYEEEE. V lost 0 bases and J 6 bases, leaving 6 bases between the germline ends. CDR3 protein: CASSLGRPGELFF. Here the CDR3 DNA reads TGTGCCAGCAGCTTGGGACGACCCGGGGAGCTGTTTTTT.

The genes are TRBV6-5 and TRBJ1-5, with D possibly TRBD1 on 5 matching bases. V lost 5 bases and J lost 4, with 9 bases in between. CDR3 length: 13 amino acids. Germline values: CDR1 MNHEY, CDR2 SVGAGI. The CDR3 here is CASSVTVNQPQHF. CDR3 DNA: TGTGCCAGCAGTGTGACAGTTAATCAGCCCCAGCATTTT.

The chain joins TRBV6-5 to TRBJ1-3, with a weak D call TRBD1 (5 bases). The CDR3 consists of 13 residues. Germline V gene sequence: CDR1 MNHEY, CDR2 SVGAGI. The V end lost 3 bases, the J end lost 7 bases, and 10 bases lay between the germline ends. The CDR3 loop reads CASSYTEGNTIYF. CDR3 DNA sequence: TGTGCCAGCAGTTATACCGAGGGGAACACCATATATTTT.

The V gene is TRBV5-1, the J gene TRBJ2-7; 12 nucleotides agree with TRBD2. Trimming removed 0 bases from V and 7 bases from J; junction bases left unmatched: 8. The germline V gene encodes CDR1 SGHRS and CDR2 YFSETQ. The CDR3 consists of 16 residues. CDR3 DNA: TGCGCCAGCAGCTTGGGATTACTAGCGGGAGGTGATGAGCAGTACTTC. Protein sequence: CASSLGLLAGGDEQYF.

The chain's CDR3 is CASSPMGAADTQYF. CDR3 DNA: TGTGCCAGCAGCCCGATGGGGGCCGCAGATACGCAGTATTTT. This rearrangement joins TRBV6-6 to TRBJ2-3; tentatively, D is TRBD1 (6 bases). V was cut by 6 bases and J by 4 bases, with 14 bases left in between. Germline V gene lookup returns CDR1 MNHNY and CDR2 SVGAGI (reference sequence). The CDR3 totals 14 residues.

This clone was observed a few times. The chain couples TRBV7-3 to TRBJ1-5; TRBD1 matches at 7 bases. From germline, CDR1 is SGHTA and CDR2 FQGTGA. The CDR3 totals 13 residues. V lost 3 bases, J lost 5 bases, and 1 base stayed unmatched. The CDR3 DNA reads as TGTGCCAGCAGCTTCGGGACAGATCAGCCCCAGCATTTT. Encoded protein: CASSFGTDQPQHF.

This clone was seen a handful of times. The rearrangement joins TRBV2 to TRBJ2-7; D not resolved. The CDR3 is 13 amino acids. Trimming shortened V by 10 bases and J by 3 bases, and 16 bases separated the two germline ends. Germline-derived CDR1 and CDR2 are SNHLY and FYNNEI. DNA of the CDR3: TGTGCCACCCAAAACGGGCGCTACTACGAGCAGTACTTC. This encodes CATQNGRYYEQYF.

Concerning this clone itself: Additional DNA sequences in this sample encode the identical CDR3. The rearrangement uses TRBV5-1 and TRBJ2-7, with 7 bases aligning to TRBD2. CDR3 length: 15 residues. The V and J ends lost 0 bases and 0 bases, in that order; junction bases with no gene match: 3. Germline CDR1 SGHRS, CDR2 YFSETQ. In DNA, the CDR3 is TGCGCCAGCAGCTTGGTGGGGGGGAGCTCCTACGAGCAGTACTTC. Translated, it gives CASSLVGGSSYEQYF.

The CDR3: CASSLVPIRDNEQFF. DNA for the CDR3: TGTGCCAGCAGCTTAGTGCCTATCCGGGACAATGAGCAGTTCTTC. The V gene is TRBV11-2, the J gene TRBJ2-1, with D hard to call. Germline V gives CDR1 SGHAT, CDR2 FQNNGV. Between the trimmed V and J ends, which lost 1 base and 5 bases, there was a span of 12 bases. The CDR3 sequence is 15 residues long.

In this sample, this clone turned up a few times. This chain uses TRBV5-1 with TRBJ1-2; 7 bases match TRBD1. The V segment lost 4 bases and the J segment 0 bases; nucleotides outside the gene matches: 6. CDR3 size: 15 residues. Germline values: CDR1 SGHRS, CDR2 YFSETQ. The CDR3 nucleotides are TGCGCCAGCAGCGATCCGGGACAGACTAACTATGGCTACACCTTC. Encoded protein: CASSDPGQTNYGYTF.

The chain couples TRBV7-2 to TRBJ2-7; 8 bases line up with TRBD1. CDR1 and CDR2 from the germline V gene are SGHTA and FQGNSA. The length of the CDR3 is 11 residues. Trimming took 5 bases from V and 12 from J; bases not matched to a gene: 6. The CDR3 DNA is TGTGCCAGCAGCATCACAGGGGGGTTGTACTTC. This translates into CASSITGGLYF.

The chain couples TRBV18 to TRBJ2-1; D remains ambiguous. Germline loops: CDR1 KGHSH, CDR2 LQKENI. V was cut by 4 bases and J by 0 bases, with 10 bases left in between. The CDR3 has 15 residues. CDR3 in amino acids: CASSRQEGSYNEQFF. The CDR3 DNA is TGTGCCAGCTCACGGCAGGAAGGCTCCTACAATGAGCAGTTCTTC.

The J gene is TRBJ1-3, the V gene TRBV18; maybe TRBD1 (5 bases). Trimming cost V 3 bases and J 4 bases, with 10 bases left between them. The CDR3 is 14 residues long. Germline CDR1 reads KGHSH; CDR2 reads LQKENI. The chain's CDR3 is CASSPVRDGNTIYF. Written as DNA, the CDR3 is TGTGCCAGCTCACCGGTGAGGGACGGAAACACCATATATTTT.

This chain joins TRBV2 and TRBJ1-1; no firm D call. CDR1 is SNHLY, CDR2 FYNNEI, per germline. The CDR3 runs 14 residues. V was clipped by 4 bases and J by 0 bases, with 9 bases between them. CDR3 protein: CASSARVMNTEAFF. The CDR3 DNA is TGTGCCAGCAGTGCCCGGGTGATGAACACTGAAGCTTTCTTT.

This clone was recorded a few times. Here the CDR3 DNA reads TGCAGCGTTGGGGACGGGAGCGACTATGGCTACACCTTC. It codes for CSVGDGSDYGYTF. The chain combines TRBV29-1 with TRBJ1-2; D is perhaps TRBD1 (5 bases). The CDR3 runs 13 residues. Trimming took 4 bases from V and 3 from J, leaving 12 bases between them. The germline V gene has CDR1 SQVTM and CDR2 ANQGSEA.

This chain links TRBV5-1 with TRBJ2-5; the D is unclear. V was cut by 1 base and J by 5 bases, with 6 bases left in between. CDR3 length equals 12 residues. Looked up from germline, CDR1 is SGHRS and CDR2 is YFSETQ. CDR3 sequence (DNA): TGCGCCAGCAGCTTGTTGGATGAGACCCAGTACTTC. It yields the protein CASSLLDETQYF.